The 18 T cell receptor beta chains in this list originate from one sample, sequenced in a study of shared clonotypes between healthy human individuals. Sequenced by immunoSEQ multiplex PCR; TCRdb stores in-frame clones only, minus some. This table holds approximately 2.3 million clones, 85% to 95% found once. Input material: naive CD4+ T cells from PBMCs. The sample's subset: CD45RA+ positively selected. The source is a man aged 18 to 35 in good health. Some clones in this sample may be carry-over from other donors' samples.

This rearrangement joins TRBV5-1 to TRBJ2-1; 8 positions match TRBD2. The CDR3 is made up of 15 amino acids. Germline V gene lookup returns CDR1 SGHRS and CDR2 YFSETQ. V shed 1 base, J shed 5 bases, and the junction held 5 bases outside the gene matches. CDR3 in DNA: TGCGCCAGCAGCTTGCCCGGGGGGGGCAACAATGAGCAGTTCTTC. This codes for CASSLPGGGNNEQFF.

This chain links TRBV25-1 with TRBJ2-7, with 7 bases identical to TRBD2. V was clipped by 7 bases and J by 0 bases; unmatched bases: 9. Germline V gives CDR1 MGHDK, CDR2 SYGVNS. The CDR3 has 15 residues. CDR3 amino acids: CASMSPSGNSYEQYF. The CDR3 coding sequence is TGTGCCAGCATGAGTCCAAGCGGGAACTCCTACGAGCAGTACTTC.

This clone was picked up a small number of times. The chain joins TRBV3-1 (or the pseudogene TRBV3-2) to TRBJ1-3; D gene uncertain. V lost 8 bases and J lost 9, with 5 bases in between. The CDR3 loop spans 9 amino acids. The germline V gene has CDR1 LGHDT and CDR2 YNNKEL (reference sequence). This CDR3 is CASPSTIYF. CDR3 DNA sequence: TGTGCCAGCCCTTCCACCATATATTTT.

The chain employs TRBV7-2 and TRBJ1-5; 7 bases map to TRBD1. This CDR3 contains 19 residues. The junction had 12 bases not matched to a gene; V was cut back by 0 bases and J by 1 base. Germline V CDR1 and CDR2: SGHTA, FQGNSA. The CDR3 spells CASSLARFRGQKSNQPQHF. CDR3 nucleotides: TGTGCCAGCAGCTTAGCGCGTTTTCGGGGACAGAAAAGCAATCAGCCCCAGCATTTT.

This chain uses TRBV6-5 with TRBJ1-2; TRBD1 is a possible D gene (5 bases). The CDR3 length is 13 residues. Per the germline V gene, CDR1 is MNHEY and CDR2 is SVGAGI. Trimming took off 6 bases at V and 3 bases at J, with 11 bases between the two ends. The CDR3 DNA reads as TGTGCCAGCAGGGGAGACAGTTACTATGGCTACACCTTC. It yields the protein CASRGDSYYGYTF.

This sequence joins TRBV28 and TRBJ1-1; tentative D call: TRBD1 (5 bases). V lost 2 bases and J lost 8, with 9 bases in between. The CDR3 consists of 12 residues. The germline V gene encodes CDR1 MDHEN and CDR2 SYDVKM. Here the CDR3 reads CASSLATGEAFF. DNA of the CDR3: TGTGCCAGCAGTTTAGCTACAGGCGAAGCTTTCTTT.

This clone was observed a handful of times. J is TRBJ1-5 and V is TRBV9; unclear D gene. Trimming pared 1 base from V and 4 bases from J, leaving 12 bases between. Looked up from germline, CDR1 is SGDLS and CDR2 is YYNGEE. The CDR3 totals 15 residues. The CDR3 nucleotides read TGTGCCAGCAGCGTATCCGGGCTTAGGAATCAGCCCCAGCATTTT. The encoded protein is CASSVSGLRNQPQHF.

The V call is TRBV5-1, the J call TRBJ2-2; D not certain. Per the germline V gene, CDR1 is SGHRS and CDR2 is YFSETQ. The CDR3 runs 15 residues. Trimming shortened V by 3 bases and J by 5 bases, and 14 bases separated the two germline ends. The CDR3: CASSSATGRTGELFF. The CDR3 bases are TGCGCCAGCAGCTCGGCAACTGGAAGAACCGGGGAGCTGTTTTTT.

The rearrangement uses TRBV5-1 and TRBJ2-3; a possible D gene is TRBD1 (5 bases). The CDR3 contains 14 residues. Trimming stripped 4 bases from V and 1 base from J, with 10 bases between. Germline lookup yields CDR1 SGHRS and CDR2 YFSETQ. In DNA, the CDR3 is TGCGCCAGCAGCGAATCAGGGCGCACAGATACGCAGTATTTT. It encodes CASSESGRTDTQYF.

The chain couples TRBV21-1 to TRBJ2-1. TRBV21-1 is labeled a pseudogene. The CDR3 length is 15 residues. The CDR3: CASSHSTPSYNEQFF. CDR3 DNA: TGTGCCAGCAGCCATTCCACCCCCTCCTACAATGAGCAGTTCTTC.

As concerns this clone: Other DNA sequences in the sample encode the same CDR3. This chain connects TRBV7-3 to TRBJ2-2; TRBD2 aligns across 8 bases. The germline CDR1 and CDR2 sequences are SGHTA and FQGTGA. The CDR3 is 15 residues long. The V gene end was trimmed by 5 bases and the J gene end by 0 bases; junction bases not matched to a gene: 2. The CDR3 sequence: CASSPGLANTGELFF. CDR3 sequence (DNA): TGTGCCAGCAGCCCGGGACTAGCGAACACCGGGGAGCTGTTTTTT.

The V call is TRBV5-6, the J call TRBJ1-3; D unresolved. Trimming cost V 7 bases and J 2 bases, with 19 bases left between them. Germline V CDR1 and CDR2: SGHDT, YYEEEE. The CDR3 loop spans 16 amino acids. CDR3 region: CASGSGPQGAGNTIYF. As DNA, the CDR3 is TGTGCCAGCGGATCCGGGCCCCAAGGAGCTGGAAACACCATATATTTT.

The rearrangement links TRBV29-1 to TRBJ1-1; D ambiguous. This CDR3 has 12 residues. V was pared by 3 bases and J by 6 bases, with 11 bases between. CDR1 and CDR2 from the germline V gene are SQVTM and ANQGSEA. The CDR3 loop reads CSVEGPGAEAFF. The CDR3 coding sequence is TGCAGCGTTGAGGGCCCAGGCGCTGAAGCTTTCTTT.

The V gene is TRBV7-6, the J gene TRBJ1-3, with 7 bases identical to TRBD1. This CDR3 is built from 16 residues. From germline, CDR1 is SGHVS and CDR2 FNYEAQ. V trimming: 4 bases; J trimming: 0 bases; junction bases outside the gene matches: 6. The CDR3: CASSSGTVFSGNTIYF. CDR3 DNA sequence: TGTGCCAGCAGCTCCGGGACAGTTTTCTCTGGAAACACCATATATTTT.

This chain links TRBV10-3 with TRBJ2-3, with 8 nucleotides matching TRBD2. This CDR3 contains 14 residues. The germline V gene has CDR1 ENHRY and CDR2 SYGVKD. The V segment lost 2 bases and the J segment 5 bases; nucleotides outside the gene matches: 3. This chain's CDR3 is CAISELLAGDTQYF. The CDR3 DNA sequence: TGTGCCATCAGTGAGCTGCTAGCGGGAGATACGCAGTATTTT.

The chain joins TRBV7-2 to TRBJ1-5; the match to TRBD1 covers 8 bases. V shed 7 bases, J shed 6 bases, and the junction held 8 bases outside the gene matches. Germline-derived CDR1 and CDR2 are SGHTA and FQGNSA. This CDR3 spans 14 amino acids. The CDR3 is CASNGQGGGQPQHF. As DNA, the CDR3 is TGTGCCAGCAACGGACAGGGAGGGGGTCAGCCCCAGCATTTT.

V and J are TRBV4-2 and TRBJ2-3; D may be TRBD1 (6 bases). Deletions cut 0 bases from V and 6 bases from J, with 10 bases between. The germline CDR1 and CDR2 sequences are LGHNA and YNFKEQ. The CDR3 runs to 14 residues. The CDR3 DNA reads as TGTGCCAGCAGCCAAGATCAACAGGGCGATACGCAGTATTTT. It codes for CASSQDQQGDTQYF.

The chain is built from TRBV15 and TRBJ2-1, with D maybe TRBD2 (5 bases). This CDR3 is 13 amino acids long. Trimming removed 0 bases at V and 9 bases at J, with 9 bases between. Germline V CDR1 and CDR2: LNHNV, YYDKDF (reference sequence). CDR3 in DNA: TGTGCCACCAGCAGAGATGAGGGTGGTGAGCAGTTCTTC. Its translation is CATSRDEGGEQFF.